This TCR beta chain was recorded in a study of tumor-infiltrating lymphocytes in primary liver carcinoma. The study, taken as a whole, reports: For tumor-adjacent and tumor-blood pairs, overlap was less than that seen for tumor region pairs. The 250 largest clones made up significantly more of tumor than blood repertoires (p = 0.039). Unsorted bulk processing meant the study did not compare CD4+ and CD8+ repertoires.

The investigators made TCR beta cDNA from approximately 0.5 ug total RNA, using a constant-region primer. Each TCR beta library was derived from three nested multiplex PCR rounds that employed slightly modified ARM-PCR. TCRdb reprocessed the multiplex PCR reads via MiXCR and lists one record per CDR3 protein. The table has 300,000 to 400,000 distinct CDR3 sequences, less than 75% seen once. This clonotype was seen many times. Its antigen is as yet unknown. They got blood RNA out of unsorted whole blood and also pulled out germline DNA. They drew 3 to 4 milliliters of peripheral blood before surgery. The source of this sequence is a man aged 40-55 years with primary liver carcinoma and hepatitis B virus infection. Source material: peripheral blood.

Written as DNA, the CDR3 is TGTGCCAGCGGAAAAAAGGAGGGCGGCAGCCAGCATTTT. This codes for CASGKKEGGSQHF. This chain joins TRBV6-1 and TRBJ1-5; D unresolved. V gave up 8 bases and J gave up 12 bases, with 20 bases separating them. There are 13 residues in the CDR3. In germline, CDR1 is MNHNS, CDR2 SASEGT.